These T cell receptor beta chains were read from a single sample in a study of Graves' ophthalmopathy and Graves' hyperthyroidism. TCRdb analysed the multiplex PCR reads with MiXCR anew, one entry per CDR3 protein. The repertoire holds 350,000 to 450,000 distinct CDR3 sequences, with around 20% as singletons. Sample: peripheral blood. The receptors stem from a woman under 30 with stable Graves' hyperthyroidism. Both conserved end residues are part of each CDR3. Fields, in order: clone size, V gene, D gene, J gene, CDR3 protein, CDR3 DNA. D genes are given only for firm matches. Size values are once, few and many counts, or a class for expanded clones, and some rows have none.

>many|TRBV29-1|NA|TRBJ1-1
CSVLPPLADTEAFF
TGCAGCGTTCTGCCCCCCTTGGCGGACACTGAAGCTTTCTTT
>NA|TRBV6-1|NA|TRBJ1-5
CASSERQSAESNQPQHF
TGTGCCAGCAGTGAACGGCAGTCCGCCGAAAGCAATCAGCCCCAGCATTTT
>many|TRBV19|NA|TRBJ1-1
CASSPRRRDTEAFF
TGTGCCAGTAGTCCCCGCCGAAGGGACACTGAAGCTTTCTTT
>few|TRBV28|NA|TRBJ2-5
CASSFGQSQETQYF
TGTGCCAGCAGTTTCGGACAGTCCCAAGAGACCCAGTACTTC
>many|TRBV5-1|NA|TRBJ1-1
CASSESDGLTTEAFF
TGCGCCAGCAGCGAAAGTGACGGGCTCACCACTGAAGCTTTCTTT
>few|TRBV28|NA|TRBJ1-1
CASSSHHPPPEAFF
TGTGCCAGCAGTTCCCACCACCCGCCACCTGAAGCTTTCTTT
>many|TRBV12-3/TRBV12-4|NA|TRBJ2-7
CASSLVGEGEQYF
TGTGCCAGCAGTTTGGTGGGGGAAGGCGAGCAGTACTTC
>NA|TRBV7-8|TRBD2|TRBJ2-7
CASSSGTSGGLAYEQYF
TGTGCCAGCAGCTCGGGGACTAGCGGGGGACTGGCCTACGAGCAGTACTTC
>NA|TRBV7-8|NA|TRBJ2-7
CASSSRGVAYEQYF
TGTGCCAGCAGCTCCAGGGGGGTGGCATACGAGCAGTACTTC
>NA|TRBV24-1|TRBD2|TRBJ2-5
CATSERSGGWETQYF
TGTGCCACCAGTGAGCGTAGCGGGGGATGGGAGACCCAGTACTTC
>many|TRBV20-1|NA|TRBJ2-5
CSEWTSEETQYF
TGCAGTGAATGGACTTCTGAGGAGACCCAGTACTTC
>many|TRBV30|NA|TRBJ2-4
CAYTGAAKNIQYF
TGTGCCTACACGGGGGCCGCCAAAAACATTCAGTACTTC
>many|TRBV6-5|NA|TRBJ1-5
CASSYRQGNQPQHF
TGTGCCAGCAGTTACAGGCAAGGCAATCAGCCCCAGCATTTT
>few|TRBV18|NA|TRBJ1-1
CASSLNQGLGVDTEAFF
TGTGCCAGCTCCTTAAATCAGGGCTTAGGGGTTGACACTGAAGCTTTCTTT
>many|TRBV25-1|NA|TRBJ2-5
CASSESWMDTGQGSQETQYF
TGTGCCAGCAGTGAATCTTGGATGGACACCGGGCAGGGGTCACAAGAGACCCAGTACTTC
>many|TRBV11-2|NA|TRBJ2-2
CASSLDGGDMGDTGELFF
TGTGCCAGCAGCTTAGATGGCGGGGACATGGGGGACACCGGGGAGCTGTTTTTT
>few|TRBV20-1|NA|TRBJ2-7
CSARGSAEQYF
TGCAGTGCTAGAGGGAGTGCGGAGCAGTACTTC
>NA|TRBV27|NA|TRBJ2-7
CASSSGHNIYEQYF
TGTGCCAGCAGTTCCGGACATAACATTTACGAGCAGTACTTC
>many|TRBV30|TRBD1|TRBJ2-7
CAWRYRGYEQYF
TGTGCCTGGAGATACAGGGGCTACGAGCAGTACTTC
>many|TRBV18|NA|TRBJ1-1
CASSPEVQLMNTEAFF
TGTGCCAGCTCACCTGAAGTTCAACTCATGAACACTGAAGCTTTCTTT
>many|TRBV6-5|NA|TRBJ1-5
CASGRDTLRPQHF
TGTGCCAGCGGCCGGGACACCCTTCGGCCCCAGCATTTT
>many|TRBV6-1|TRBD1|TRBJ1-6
CASRPPGQRNNSPLHF
TGTGCCAGCAGGCCTCCGGGACAGAGAAATAATTCACCCCTCCACTTT
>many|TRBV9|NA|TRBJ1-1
CASSVGTTSAEAFF
TGTGCCAGCAGCGTGGGGACGACGAGCGCTGAAGCTTTCTTT
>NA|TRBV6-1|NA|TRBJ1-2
CASWGGNYGYTF
TGTGCCAGCTGGGGGGGGAATTATGGCTACACCTTC
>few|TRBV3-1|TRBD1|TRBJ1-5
CASSQGTGQGSNQPQHF
TGTGCCAGCAGCCAAGGAACCGGACAGGGAAGCAATCAGCCCCAGCATTTT
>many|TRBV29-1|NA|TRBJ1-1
CSVKIMNTEAFF
TGCAGCGTTAAAATTATGAACACTGAAGCTTTCTTT
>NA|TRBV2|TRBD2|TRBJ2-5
CASSESSGSQETQYF
TGTGCCAGCAGTGAATCTAGCGGATCACAAGAGACCCAGTACTTC
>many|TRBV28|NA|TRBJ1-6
CANITGGLYNSPLHF
TGTGCCAACATCACCGGCGGACTCTATAATTCACCCCTCCACTTT
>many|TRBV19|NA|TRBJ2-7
CASSISSADYEQYF
TGTGCCAGTAGTATATCCTCAGCTGACTACGAGCAGTACTTC
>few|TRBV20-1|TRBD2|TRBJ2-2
CSARALLGAGGGGTGELFF
TGCAGTGCTAGAGCCCTCCTGGGAGCGGGAGGGGGGGGCACCGGGGAGCTGTTTTTT
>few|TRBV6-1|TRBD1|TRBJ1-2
CASRSPGGNYGYTF
TGTGCCAGCAGGAGTCCAGGGGGCAACTATGGCTACACCTTC